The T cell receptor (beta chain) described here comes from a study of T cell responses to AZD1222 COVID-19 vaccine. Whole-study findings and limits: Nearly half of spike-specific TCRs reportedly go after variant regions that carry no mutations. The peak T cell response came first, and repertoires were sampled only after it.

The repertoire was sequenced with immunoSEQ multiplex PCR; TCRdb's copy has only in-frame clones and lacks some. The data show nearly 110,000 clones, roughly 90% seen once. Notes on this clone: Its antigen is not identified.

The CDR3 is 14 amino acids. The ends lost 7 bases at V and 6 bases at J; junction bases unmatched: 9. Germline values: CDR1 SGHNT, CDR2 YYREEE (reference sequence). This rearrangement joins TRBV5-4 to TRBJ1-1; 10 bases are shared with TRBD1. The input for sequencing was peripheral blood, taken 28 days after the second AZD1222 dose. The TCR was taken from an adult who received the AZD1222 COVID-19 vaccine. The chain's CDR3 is CASGRDRGPSEAFF. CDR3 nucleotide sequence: TGTGCCAGCGGACGGGACAGGGGACCCTCTGAAGCTTTCTTT. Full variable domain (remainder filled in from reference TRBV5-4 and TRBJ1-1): ETGVTQSPTHLIKTRGQQVTLRCSSQSGHNTVSWYQQALGQGPQFIFQYYREEENGRGNFPPRFSGLQFPNYSSELNVNALELDDSALYLCASGRDRGPSEAFFGQGTRLTVV.